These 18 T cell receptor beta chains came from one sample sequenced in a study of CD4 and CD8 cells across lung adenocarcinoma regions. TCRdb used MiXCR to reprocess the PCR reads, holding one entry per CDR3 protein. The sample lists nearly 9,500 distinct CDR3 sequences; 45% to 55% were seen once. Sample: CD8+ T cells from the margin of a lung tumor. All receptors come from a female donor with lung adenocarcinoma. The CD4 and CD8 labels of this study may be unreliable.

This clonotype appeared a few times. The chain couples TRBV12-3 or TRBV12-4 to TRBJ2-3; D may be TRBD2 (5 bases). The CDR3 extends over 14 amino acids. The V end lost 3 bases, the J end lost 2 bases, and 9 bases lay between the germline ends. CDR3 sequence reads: CASSFEGVTDTQYF. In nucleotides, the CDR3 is TGTGCCAGCAGTTTTGAGGGCGTCACAGATACGCAGTATTTT.

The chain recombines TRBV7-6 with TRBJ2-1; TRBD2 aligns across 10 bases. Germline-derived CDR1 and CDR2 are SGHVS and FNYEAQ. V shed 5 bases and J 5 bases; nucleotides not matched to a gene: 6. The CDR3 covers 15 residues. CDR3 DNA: TGTGCCAGCAGCCCTCGGACTAGCGGCAACAATGAGCAGTTCTTC. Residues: CASSPRTSGNNEQFF. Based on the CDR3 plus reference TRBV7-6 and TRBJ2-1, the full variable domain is GAGVSQSPRYKVTKRGQDVALRCDPISGHVSLYWYRQALGQGPEFLTYFNYEAQQDKSGLPNDRFSAERPEGSISTLTIQRTEQRDSAMYRCASSPRTSGNNEQFFGPGTRLTVL.

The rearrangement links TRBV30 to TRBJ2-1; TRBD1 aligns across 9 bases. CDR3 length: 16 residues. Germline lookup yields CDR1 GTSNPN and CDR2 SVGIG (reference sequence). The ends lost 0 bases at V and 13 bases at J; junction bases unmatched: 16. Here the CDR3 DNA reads TGTGCCTGGAGTGTACCCCGGGACAGGGTTAAAGAGACCCAGTTCTTC. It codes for CAWSVPRDRVKETQFF.

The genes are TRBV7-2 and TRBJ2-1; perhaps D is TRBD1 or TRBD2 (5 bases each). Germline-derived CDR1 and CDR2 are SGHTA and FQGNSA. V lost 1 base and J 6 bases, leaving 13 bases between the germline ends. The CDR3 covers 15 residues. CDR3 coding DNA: TGTGCCAGCAGCTTAGAGAGAGGGGTAAGCAATGAGCAGTTCTTC. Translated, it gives CASSLERGVSNEQFF.

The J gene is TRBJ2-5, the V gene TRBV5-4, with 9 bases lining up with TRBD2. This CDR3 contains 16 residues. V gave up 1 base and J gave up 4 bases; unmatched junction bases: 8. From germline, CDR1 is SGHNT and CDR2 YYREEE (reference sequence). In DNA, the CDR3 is TGTGCCAGCAGCTTGAGGGATAGCGGGAGTAGAGAGACCCAGTACTTC. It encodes CASSLRDSGSRETQYF.

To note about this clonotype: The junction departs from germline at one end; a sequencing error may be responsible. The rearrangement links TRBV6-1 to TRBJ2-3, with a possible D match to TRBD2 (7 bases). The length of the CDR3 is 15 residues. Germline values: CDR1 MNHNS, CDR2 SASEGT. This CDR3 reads CASSVGGRDKNTQYF. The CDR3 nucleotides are TGTGCCAGCAGTGTGGGGGGGCGAGACAAAAATACTCAGTATTTC.

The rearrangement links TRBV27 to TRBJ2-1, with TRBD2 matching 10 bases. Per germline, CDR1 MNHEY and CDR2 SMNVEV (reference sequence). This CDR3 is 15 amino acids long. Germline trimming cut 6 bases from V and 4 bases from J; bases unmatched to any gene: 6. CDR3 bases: TGTGCCAGCAGACCTAGCGGGGGAGCTTACAATGAGCAGTTCTTC. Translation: CASRPSGGAYNEQFF.

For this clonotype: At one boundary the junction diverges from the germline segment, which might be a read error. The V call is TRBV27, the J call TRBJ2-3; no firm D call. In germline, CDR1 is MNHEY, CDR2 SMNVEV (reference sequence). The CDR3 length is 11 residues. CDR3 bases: TGTGCGATGGGTGCTACAGACACGCAGTATTTC. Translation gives CAMGATDTQYF.

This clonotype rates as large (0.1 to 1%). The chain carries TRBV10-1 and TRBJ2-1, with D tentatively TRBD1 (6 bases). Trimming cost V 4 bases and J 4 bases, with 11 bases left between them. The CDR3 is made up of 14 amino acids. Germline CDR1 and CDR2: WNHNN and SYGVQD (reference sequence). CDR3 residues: CASSGGQIYNEQFF. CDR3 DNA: TGCGCCAGCAGTGGTGGACAGATATACAATGAGCAGTTCTTC.

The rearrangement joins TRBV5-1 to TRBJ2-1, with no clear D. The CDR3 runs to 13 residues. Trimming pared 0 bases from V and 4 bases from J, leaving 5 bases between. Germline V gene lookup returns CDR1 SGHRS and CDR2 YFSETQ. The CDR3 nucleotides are TGCGCCAGCAGCTTGGGGCAGTACAATGAGCAGTTCTTC. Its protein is CASSLGQYNEQFF.

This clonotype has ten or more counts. The CDR3, as DNA: TGTGCCAGCAGTTACCAGGACAGGGGTAATTCACCCCTCCACTTT. Amino acids: CASSYQDRGNSPLHF. The rearrangement uses TRBV6-5 and TRBJ1-6; 9 nucleotides align to TRBD1. CDR3 length equals 15 residues. V lost 2 bases, J lost 6 bases, and 2 bases stayed unmatched. Germline V gene data show CDR1 as MNHEY and CDR2 as SVGAGI.

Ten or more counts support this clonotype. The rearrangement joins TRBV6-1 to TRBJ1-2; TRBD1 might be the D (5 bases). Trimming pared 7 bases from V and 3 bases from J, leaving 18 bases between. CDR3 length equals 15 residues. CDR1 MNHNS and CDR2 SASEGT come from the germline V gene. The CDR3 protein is CASKEGGTRDYGYTF. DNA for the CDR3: TGTGCCAGCAAAGAGGGTGGGACCAGGGACTATGGCTACACCTTC.

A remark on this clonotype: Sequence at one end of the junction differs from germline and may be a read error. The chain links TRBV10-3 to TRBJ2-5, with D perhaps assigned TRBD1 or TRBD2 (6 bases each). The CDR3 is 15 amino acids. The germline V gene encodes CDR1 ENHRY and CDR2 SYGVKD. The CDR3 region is CAVGYGGRAQETQYF. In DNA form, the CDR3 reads TGTGCCGTGGGGTACGGGGGCCGGGCCCAAGAGACCCAGTACTTT.

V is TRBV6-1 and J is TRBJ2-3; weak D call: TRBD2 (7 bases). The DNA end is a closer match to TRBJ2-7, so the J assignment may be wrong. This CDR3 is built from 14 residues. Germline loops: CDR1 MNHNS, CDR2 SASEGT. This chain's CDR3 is CASRRGRAKGTQYF. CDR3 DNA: TGTGCCAGCAGGAGGGGGAGGGCCAAAGGTACGCAGTACTTC.

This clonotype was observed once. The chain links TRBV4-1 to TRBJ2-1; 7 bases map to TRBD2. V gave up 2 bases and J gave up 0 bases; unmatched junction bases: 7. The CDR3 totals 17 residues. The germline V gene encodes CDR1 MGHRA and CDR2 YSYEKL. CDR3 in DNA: TGCGCCAGCAGCCAACCGGTAGCGGGCAGCTCCTACAATGAGCAGTTCTTC. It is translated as CASSQPVAGSSYNEQFF.

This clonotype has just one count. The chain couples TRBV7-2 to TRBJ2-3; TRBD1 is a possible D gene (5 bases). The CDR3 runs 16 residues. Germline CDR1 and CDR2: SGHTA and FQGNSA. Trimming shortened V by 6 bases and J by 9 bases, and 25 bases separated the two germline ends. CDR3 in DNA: TGTGCCAGCAGGTTCGGTGGGGCTGTGGGCACCGGGACGCAGTATTTT. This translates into CASRFGGAVGTGTQYF.

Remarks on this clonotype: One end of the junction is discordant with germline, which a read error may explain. The CDR3 is CASSGSGGAKNTQYF. In DNA form, the CDR3 reads TGTGCCAGCAGTGGTAGTGGCGGAGCCAAAAACACTCAGTACTTC. The chain recombines TRBV6-1 with TRBJ2-4; D unclear. The CDR3 is made up of 15 amino acids. CDR1 and CDR2 from the germline V gene are MNHNS and SASEGT.

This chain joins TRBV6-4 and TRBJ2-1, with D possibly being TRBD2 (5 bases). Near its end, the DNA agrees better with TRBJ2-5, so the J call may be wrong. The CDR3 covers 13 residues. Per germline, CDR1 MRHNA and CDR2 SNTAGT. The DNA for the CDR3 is TGTGCCAGCAGTGTGGAGGTGGGGGAGACCCAGTACTTC. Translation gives CASSVEVGETQYF.